The 20 T cell receptor beta chains below were found in one sample sequenced in a study of T cell clonality in common variable immunodeficiency (dated by TCRdb to between 2014 and 2017). Library method: the immunoSEQ multiplex PCR assay. The table comes from immuneACCESS by way of TCRdb, which keeps in-frame sequences with V and J called. Part of the clones is missing from these tables; in studies checked, under half for an unresolved V gene and the rest for unknown reasons. This sample shows over 30,000 clones, and none of them turns up only once. The leading ten clones occupy less than 4.5% of the sample. Sequenced: peripheral blood mononuclear cells. All receptors derive from a person aged 18 to 75 in good health.

This clone was picked up many times. The read stops 3 residues short of the end of the CDR3; the missing end is completed from the germline J gene. This sequence joins TRBV6-2 or TRBV6-3 and TRBJ2-2, with D perhaps matching TRBD2 (5 bases). Germline V gene sequence: CDR1 MNHEY, CDR2 SVGEGT. The CDR3 totals 14 residues. The V gene lost 3 bases and the J gene lost 7 bases, with 12 bases spanning the gap. The CDR3 is CASSYLRGDGELFF. The CDR3 bases that were read are TGTGCCAGCAGTTATCTCCGGGGAGACGGGGAG.

This clone was detected a few times. The read halts 3 residues ahead of the CDR3 end, with the missing end drawn from the germline J gene. This chain uses TRBV7-9 with TRBJ2-7; TRBD1 aligns across 9 bases. The CDR3 loop spans 15 amino acids. J gave up 1 base and V 1 base, and 2 bases lay outside the gene matches. Looked up from germline, CDR1 is SEHNR and CDR2 is FQNEAQ (reference sequence). The part of the CDR3 DNA that was read is TGTGCCAGCAGCTTAGACAGGGGGCATTCCTACGAG. As protein: CASSLDRGHSYE. The whole CDR3 region reads CASSLDRGHSYEQYF.

This clone was observed at least ten times. The CDR3 is cut off 3 residues early in the read; its end comes from the germline J gene. The gene calls are TRBV5-1 and TRBJ1-1; tentative D call: TRBD1 (5 bases). V was shortened by 0 bases and J by 5 bases, with 8 bases between the two germline ends. The CDR3 covers 13 residues. Germline V gives CDR1 SGHRS, CDR2 YFSETQ. The CDR3 sequence: CASSLVQGTEAFF. CDR3 bases read: TGCGCCAGCAGCTTGGTTCAGGGTACTGAA.

This clone was observed at least ten times. Sequencing ends 3 residues short of the CDR3 end; the germline J gene provides the rest. The chain employs TRBV5-4 and TRBJ2-7; D is possibly TRBD1 (5 bases). Germline V gene data show CDR1 as SGHNT and CDR2 as YYREEE (reference sequence). The CDR3 consists of 15 residues. Trimming cost V 0 bases and J 3 bases, with 13 bases left between them. CDR3 DNA, as far as it was read: TGTGCCAGCAGCTTGGGAAACAGGCAGCTCTACGAG. It yields the protein CASSLGNRQLYE. The full CDR3 protein reads CASSLGNRQLYEQYF.

In the case of this clone: Coverage ceases 3 residues before the CDR3 finishes, and the germline J gene fills in the end. The chain carries TRBV5-6 and TRBJ1-2; 7 bases fit TRBD1. CDR1 SGHDT and CDR2 YYEEEE come from the germline V gene. The CDR3 runs to 13 residues. The sequenced part of the CDR3 DNA is TGTGCCAGCAGCTTACAGGGGTTTCAGGGC. This translates into CASSLQGFQG. The complete CDR3 protein is CASSLQGFQGYTF. Filled out from reference TRBV5-6 and TRBJ1-2, the complete variable domain reads DAGVTQSPTHLIKTRGQQVTLRCSPKSGHDTVSWYQQALGQGPQFIFQYYEEEERQRGNFPDRFSGHQFPNYSSELNVNALLLGDSALYLCASSLQGFQGYTFGSGTRLTVV.

The table lists this clone with a few counts. Incomplete CDR3 DNA: TGTGCCAGCAGCGCATCTCCAGGGGAAAACATT. Its translation: CASSASPGENI. The entire CDR3 protein is CASSASPGENIQYF. This chain uses TRBV7-2 with TRBJ2-4; D is perhaps TRBD1 (6 bases). With the read ending 3 residues before the CDR3 end, the germline J gene is used to fill in that end. The germline V and J ends were trimmed by 5 bases and 5 bases, with 13 bases remaining between them. This CDR3 is built from 14 residues. The germline gives CDR1 SGHTA, CDR2 FQGNSA.

This clone was recorded many times. The CDR3 extends 3 residues past the end of the read, so its final part is completed from the germline J gene. The chain links TRBV19 to TRBJ1-1; weak D call: TRBD1 (6 bases). The germline CDR1 and CDR2 sequences are LNHDA and SQIVND (reference sequence). V was cut by 6 bases and J by 3 bases, with 14 bases left in between. The CDR3 sequence is 14 residues long. Partial CDR3 DNA: TGTGCCAGTAGCCTCGACAGGCGTGACACTGAA. This encodes CASSLDRRDTE. The whole CDR3 is CASSLDRRDTEAFF.

Many counts were recorded for this clone. Read coverage stops 3 residues before the CDR3 terminus; the germline J gene supplies the remainder. The rearrangement joins TRBV28 to TRBJ2-2; 8 bases fit TRBD2. The CDR3 is 15 residues long. From germline, CDR1 is MDHEN and CDR2 SYDVKM. V lost 3 bases, J lost 4 bases, and 4 bases stayed unmatched. The covered CDR3 bases are TGTGCCAGCAGTTTGGGACTAGTGGGCACCGGGGAG. This encodes CASSLGLVGTGE. The full-length CDR3 reads as CASSLGLVGTGELFF.

This clone was detected many times. The CDR3 end falls 3 residues outside the read, so it is completed with the germline J gene. The chain links TRBV30 to TRBJ1-1; a possible D gene is TRBD1 (5 bases). The CDR3 loop spans 14 amino acids. The V gene's germline CDR1 is GTSNPN and CDR2 SVGIG (reference sequence). The ends were cut back, 5 bases at V and 3 bases at J, with 16 bases in the middle. The covered CDR3 bases are TGTGCCTGGGGGGGGGAGCTGGGCGACACTGAA. It is translated as CAWGGELGDTE. The entire CDR3 protein is CAWGGELGDTEAFF.

Details on this clone: The CDR3 goes on 3 residues after the read ends, and that part is filled in from the germline J gene. The chain has TRBV18 and TRBJ1-5; D may be TRBD1 (6 bases). Trimming took 5 bases from V and 7 from J, leaving 15 bases between them. The CDR3 is made up of 14 amino acids. The V gene's germline CDR1 is KGHSH and CDR2 LQKENI. CDR3 DNA, as far as it was read: TGTGCCAGCTCATCAGTAACAGGGAACCAGCCC. Protein: CASSSVTGNQP. The CDR3 as a whole reads CASSSVTGNQPQHF.

In its sample, this clone was seen many times. The read ends 3 residues shy of where the CDR3 ends; the end is completed using the germline J gene. V gene TRBV9 combines with J gene TRBJ2-1; 11 bases are a match to TRBD1. The length of the CDR3 is 16 residues. The germline V gene encodes CDR1 SGDLS and CDR2 YYNGEE. The ends lost 0 bases at V and 7 bases at J; junction bases unmatched: 6. This chain's CDR3 is CASSVASGQGANEQFF. Partial CDR3 DNA: TGTGCCAGCAGCGTAGCTTCCGGACAGGGGGCGAATGAG.

Ten or more counts support this clone. The read is 3 residues too short to cover the CDR3 end, so that end is filled in from the germline J gene. The genes are TRBV20-1 and TRBJ2-7, with TRBD1 identical over 11 bases. CDR1 DFQATT and CDR2 SNEGSKA come from the germline V gene (reference sequence). The CDR3 totals 14 residues. V lost 0 bases, J lost 3 bases, and 1 base stayed unmatched. CDR3 residues: CSARDGTGGYEQYF. The DNA read from the CDR3 is TGCAGTGCTAGAGATGGGACAGGGGGCTACGAG.

At least ten counts were recorded for this clone. The CDR3 extends 3 residues past the end of the read, so its final part is completed from the germline J gene. V usage is TRBV18 and J usage is TRBJ1-4; D remains ambiguous. CDR1 and CDR2 from the germline V gene are KGHSH and LQKENI. Deletions cut 3 bases from V and 0 bases from J, with 11 bases between. CDR3 length: 16 residues. CDR3 DNA (partial): TGTGCCAGCTCACCCACGACACTTGCAACTAATGAAAAA. Protein product: CASSPTTLATNEK. Given in full, the CDR3 is CASSPTTLATNEKLFF.

Concerning this clone itself: Read data end 3 residues before the CDR3 end; the end is taken from the germline J gene. The chain carries TRBV6-1 and TRBJ1-2, with a weak D call TRBD1 (6 bases). From germline, CDR1 is MNHNS and CDR2 SASEGT. This CDR3 is built from 16 residues. CDR3 region: CASSEDGRWGHYDYTF. The covered CDR3 bases are TGTGCCAGCAGTGAGGACGGTCGGTGGGGGCACTACGAC.

The table lists this clone with a few counts. The sequence runs out 3 residues before the end of the CDR3; the remainder is reconstructed from the germline J gene. This rearrangement joins TRBV5-1 to TRBJ2-7; 8 positions match TRBD1. V lost 4 bases to trimming and J lost 2 bases; unmatched junction nucleotides: 8. The CDR3 runs 15 residues. The germline V gene encodes CDR1 SGHRS and CDR2 YFSETQ. CDR3 in amino acids: CASSVGQGIPYEQYF. The part of the CDR3 DNA that was read is TGCGCCAGCAGCGTCGGACAGGGAATCCCCTACGAG.

This clone has at least ten counts. The CDR3 goes on 3 residues after the read ends, and that part is filled in from the germline J gene. V gene TRBV10-1 combines with J gene TRBJ1-6; 8 bases align to TRBD1. The CDR3 consists of 14 residues. With V trimmed by 3 bases and J by 10 bases, 5 bases remained unmatched. Germline V gene lookup returns CDR1 WNHNN and CDR2 SYGVQD (reference sequence). Incomplete CDR3 DNA: TGCGCCAGCAGTGAAACGGACAGGGACTCACCC. Translation gives CASSETDRDSP. The whole CDR3 sequence reads CASSETDRDSPLHF.

Of note for this clone: The CDR3 end is not reached by the read, which stops 3 residues before it; the germline J gene fills it in. This chain links TRBV30 with TRBJ1-1; 9 positions agree with TRBD1. The junction had 3 bases not matched to a gene; V was cut back by 3 bases and J by 4 bases. CDR1 GTSNPN and CDR2 SVGIG come from the germline V gene (reference sequence). The CDR3 totals 13 residues. This chain's CDR3 is CAWRTTGGTEAFF. The part of the CDR3 DNA that was read is TGTGCCTGGAGGACGACAGGGGGCACTGAA.

To note about this clone: The read gets to within 3 residues of the CDR3 end, and the germline J gene fills in the rest. This sequence joins TRBV5-1 and TRBJ2-7, with 11 bases fitting TRBD2. Germline-derived CDR1 and CDR2 are SGHRS and YFSETQ. The CDR3 contains 16 residues. With V trimmed by 0 bases and J by 5 bases, 7 bases remained unmatched. CDR3 DNA, as far as it was read: TGCGCCAGCAGCTTGGGGGTAGCGGGGGGGCCCAACGAG. Its protein product is CASSLGVAGGPNE. The entire CDR3 reads CASSLGVAGGPNEQYF.

At least ten counts were recorded for this clone. A junction boundary mismatches the germline segment, possibly from a read error. The read halts 3 residues ahead of the CDR3 end, with the missing end drawn from the germline J gene. This chain connects TRBV19 to TRBJ2-7; D gene uncertain. The CDR3 has 12 amino acids. Germline CDR1 and CDR2: LNHDA and SQIVND (reference sequence). Incomplete CDR3 DNA: TGTGCCAGTGGTATTACAGACTACGAG. Protein sequence: CASGITDYE. The entire CDR3 reads CASGITDYEQYF.

The sample holds many counts of this clone. The observed sequence ends 3 residues before the CDR3 terminus, with the missing tail filled in from the germline J gene. The chain uses TRBV6-1 and TRBJ2-7; TRBD1 aligns across 7 bases. The CDR3 loop spans 13 amino acids. Germline CDR1 reads MNHNS; CDR2 reads SASEGT. V was clipped by 3 bases and J by 2 bases; unmatched bases: 1. The CDR3 bases that were read are TGTGCCAGCAGTGAGACAGGGACCTACGAG. This translates into CASSETGTYE. The entire CDR3 is CASSETGTYEQYF.